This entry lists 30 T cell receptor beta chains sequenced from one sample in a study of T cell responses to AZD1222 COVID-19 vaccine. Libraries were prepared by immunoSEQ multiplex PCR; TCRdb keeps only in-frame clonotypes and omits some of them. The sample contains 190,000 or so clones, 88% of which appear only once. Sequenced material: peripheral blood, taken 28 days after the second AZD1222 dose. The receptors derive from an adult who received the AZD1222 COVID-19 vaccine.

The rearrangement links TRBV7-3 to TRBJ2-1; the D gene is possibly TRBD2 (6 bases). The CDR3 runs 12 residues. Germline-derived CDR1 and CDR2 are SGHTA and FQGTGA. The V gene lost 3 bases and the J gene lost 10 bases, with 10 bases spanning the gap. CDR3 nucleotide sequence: TGTGCCAGCAGCTTGGGAGGCGGGGAGCAGTTCTTC. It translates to CASSLGGGEQFF.

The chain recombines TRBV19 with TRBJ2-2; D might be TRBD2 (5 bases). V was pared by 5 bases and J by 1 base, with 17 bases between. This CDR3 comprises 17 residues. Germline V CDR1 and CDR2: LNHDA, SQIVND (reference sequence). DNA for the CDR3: TGTGCCAGTAGTTTCACCTCCCAGGCGGGGAACACCGGGGAGCTGTTTTTT. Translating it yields CASSFTSQAGNTGELFF.

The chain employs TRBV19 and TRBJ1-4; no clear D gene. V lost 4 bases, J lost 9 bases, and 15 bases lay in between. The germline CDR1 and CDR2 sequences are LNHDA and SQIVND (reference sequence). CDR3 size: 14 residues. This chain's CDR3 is CASSKDRRPQKLFF. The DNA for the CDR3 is TGTGCCAGTAGTAAGGACCGACGCCCCCAAAAACTGTTTTTT.

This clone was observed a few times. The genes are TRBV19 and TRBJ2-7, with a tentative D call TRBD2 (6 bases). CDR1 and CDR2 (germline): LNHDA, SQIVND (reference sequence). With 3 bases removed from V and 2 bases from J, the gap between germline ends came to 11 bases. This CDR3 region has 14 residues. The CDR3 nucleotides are TGTGCCAGTAGTATTCGTAGCGGAGCCTACGAGCAGTACTTC. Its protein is CASSIRSGAYEQYF.

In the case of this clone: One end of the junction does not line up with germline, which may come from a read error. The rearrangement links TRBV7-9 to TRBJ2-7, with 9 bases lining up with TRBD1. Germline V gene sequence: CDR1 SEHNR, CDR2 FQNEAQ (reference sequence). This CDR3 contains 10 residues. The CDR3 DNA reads TGTGCCAGCAGCAATGGACAGGGGCAATTC. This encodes CASSNGQGQF.

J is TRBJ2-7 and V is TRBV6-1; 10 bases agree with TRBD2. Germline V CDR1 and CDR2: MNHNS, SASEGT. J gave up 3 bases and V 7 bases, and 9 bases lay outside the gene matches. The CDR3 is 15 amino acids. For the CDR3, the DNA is TGTGCCAGCATCGATCCCGCTAGCGGGAGCTACGAGCAGTACTTC. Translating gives CASIDPASGSYEQYF.

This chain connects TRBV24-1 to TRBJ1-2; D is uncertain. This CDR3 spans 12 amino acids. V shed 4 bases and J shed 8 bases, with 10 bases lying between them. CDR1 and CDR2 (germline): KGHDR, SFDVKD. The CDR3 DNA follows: TGTGCCACCAGTGAGGGAAGCTACGGCTACACCTTC. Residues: CATSEGSYGYTF.

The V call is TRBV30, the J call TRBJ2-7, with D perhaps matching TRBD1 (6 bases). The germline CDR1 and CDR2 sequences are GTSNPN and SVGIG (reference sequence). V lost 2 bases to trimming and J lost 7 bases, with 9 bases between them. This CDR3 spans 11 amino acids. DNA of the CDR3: TGTGCCTGGAGTCCTAGGGGGGAGCAGTACTTC. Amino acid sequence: CAWSPRGEQYF. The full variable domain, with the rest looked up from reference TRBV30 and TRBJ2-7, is SQTIHQWPATLVQPVGSPLSLECTVEGTSNPNLYWYRQAAGRGLQLLFYSVGIGQISSEVPQNLSASRPQDRQFILSSKKLLLSDSGFYLCAWSPRGEQYFGPGTRLTVT.

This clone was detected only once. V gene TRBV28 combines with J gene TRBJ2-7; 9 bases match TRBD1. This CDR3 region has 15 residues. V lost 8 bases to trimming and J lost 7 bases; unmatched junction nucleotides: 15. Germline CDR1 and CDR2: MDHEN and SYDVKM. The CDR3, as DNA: TGTGCCAGCCTCCCCGGGGACAGGGACCGTTGGGAGCAGTACTTC. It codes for CASLPGDRDRWEQYF.

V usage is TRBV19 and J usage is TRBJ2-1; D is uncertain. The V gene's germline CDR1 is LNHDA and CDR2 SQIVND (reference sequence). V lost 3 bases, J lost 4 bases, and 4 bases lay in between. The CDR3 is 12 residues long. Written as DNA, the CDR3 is TGTGCCAGTAGTATTGGGTACAATGAGCAGTTCTTC. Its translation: CASSIGYNEQFF.

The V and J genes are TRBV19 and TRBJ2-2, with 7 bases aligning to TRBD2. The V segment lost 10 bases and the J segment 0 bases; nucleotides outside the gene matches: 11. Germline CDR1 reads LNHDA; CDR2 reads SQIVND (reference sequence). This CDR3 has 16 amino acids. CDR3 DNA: TGTGCCATTCTCTCCCGGGGAGGGCCGAACACCGGGGAGCTGTTTTTT. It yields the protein CAILSRGGPNTGELFF.

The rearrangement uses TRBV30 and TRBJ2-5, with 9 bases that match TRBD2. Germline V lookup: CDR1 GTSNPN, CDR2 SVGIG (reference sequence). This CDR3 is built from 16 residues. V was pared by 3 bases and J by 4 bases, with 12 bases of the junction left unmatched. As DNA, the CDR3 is TGTGCCTGGAGCTTACTGGGTCTAGCGGGAACAGAGACCCAGTACTTC. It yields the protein CAWSLLGLAGTETQYF.

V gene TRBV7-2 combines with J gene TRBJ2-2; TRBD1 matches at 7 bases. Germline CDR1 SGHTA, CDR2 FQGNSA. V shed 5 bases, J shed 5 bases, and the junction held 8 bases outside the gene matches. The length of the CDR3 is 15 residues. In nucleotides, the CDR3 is TGTGCCAGCAGCACTCGGACAGGCCTTACCGGGGAGCTGTTTTTT. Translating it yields CASSTRTGLTGELFF.

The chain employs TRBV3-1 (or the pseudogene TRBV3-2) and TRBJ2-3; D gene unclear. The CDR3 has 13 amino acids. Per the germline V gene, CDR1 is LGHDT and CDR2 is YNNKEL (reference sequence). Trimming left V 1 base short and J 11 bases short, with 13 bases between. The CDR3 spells CASSQVMGGKQYF. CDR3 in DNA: TGTGCCAGCAGCCAAGTCATGGGCGGAAAGCAGTATTTT.

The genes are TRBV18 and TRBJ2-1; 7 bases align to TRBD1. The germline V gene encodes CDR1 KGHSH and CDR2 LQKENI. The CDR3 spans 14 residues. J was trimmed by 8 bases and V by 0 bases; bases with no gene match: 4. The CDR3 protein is CASSPPGGRDEQFF. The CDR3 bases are TGTGCCAGCTCACCACCAGGGGGCCGAGATGAGCAGTTCTTC.

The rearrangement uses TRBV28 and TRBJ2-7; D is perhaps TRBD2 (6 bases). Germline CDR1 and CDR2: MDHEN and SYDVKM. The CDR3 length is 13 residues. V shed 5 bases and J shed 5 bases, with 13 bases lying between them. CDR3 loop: CASSPPPGDEQYF. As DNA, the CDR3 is TGTGCCAGCAGTCCCCCCCCGGGGGACGAGCAGTACTTC. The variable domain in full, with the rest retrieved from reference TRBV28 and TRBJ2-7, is DVKVTQSSRYLVKRTGEKVFLECVQDMDHENMFWYRQDPGLGLRLIYFSYDVKMKEKGDIPEGYSVSREKKERFSLILESASTNQTSMYLCASSPPPGDEQYFGPGTRLTVT.

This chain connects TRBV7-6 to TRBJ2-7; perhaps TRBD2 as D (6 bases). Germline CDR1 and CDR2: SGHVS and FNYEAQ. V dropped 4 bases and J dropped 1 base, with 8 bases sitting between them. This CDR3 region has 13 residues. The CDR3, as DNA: TGTGCCAGCAGCTCGGGAGTATCCTACGAGCAGTACTTC. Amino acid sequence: CASSSGVSYEQYF. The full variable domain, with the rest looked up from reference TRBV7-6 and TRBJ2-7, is GAGVSQSPRYKVTKRGQDVALRCDPISGHVSLYWYRQALGQGPEFLTYFNYEAQQDKSGLPNDRFSAERPEGSISTLTIQRTEQRDSAMYRCASSSGVSYEQYFGPGTRLTVT.

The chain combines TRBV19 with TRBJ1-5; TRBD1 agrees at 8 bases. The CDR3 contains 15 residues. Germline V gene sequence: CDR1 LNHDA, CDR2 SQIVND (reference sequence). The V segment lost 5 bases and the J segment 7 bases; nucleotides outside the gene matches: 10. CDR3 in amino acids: CASSGRTGSLQPQHF. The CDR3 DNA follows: TGTGCCAGTAGTGGACGGACAGGGAGTCTACAGCCCCAGCATTTT.

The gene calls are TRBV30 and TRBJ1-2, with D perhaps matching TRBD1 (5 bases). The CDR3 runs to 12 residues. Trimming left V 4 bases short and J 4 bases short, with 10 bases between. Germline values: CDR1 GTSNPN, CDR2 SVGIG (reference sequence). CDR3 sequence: CAWTQGGYGYTF. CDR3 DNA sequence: TGTGCCTGGACCCAGGGTGGCTATGGCTACACCTTC.

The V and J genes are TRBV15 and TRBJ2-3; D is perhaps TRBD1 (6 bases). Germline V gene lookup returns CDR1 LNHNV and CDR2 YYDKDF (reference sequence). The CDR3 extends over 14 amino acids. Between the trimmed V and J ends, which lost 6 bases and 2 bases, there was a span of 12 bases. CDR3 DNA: TGTGCCACCAGACAGGGTGGCGCCACAGATACGCAGTATTTT. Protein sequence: CATRQGGATDTQYF.

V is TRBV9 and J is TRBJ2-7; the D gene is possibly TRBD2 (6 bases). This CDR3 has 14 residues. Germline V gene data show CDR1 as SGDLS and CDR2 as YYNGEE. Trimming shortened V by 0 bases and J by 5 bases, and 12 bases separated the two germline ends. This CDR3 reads CASSVGEAQHEQYF. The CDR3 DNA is TGTGCCAGCAGCGTAGGGGAGGCTCAGCACGAGCAGTACTTC.

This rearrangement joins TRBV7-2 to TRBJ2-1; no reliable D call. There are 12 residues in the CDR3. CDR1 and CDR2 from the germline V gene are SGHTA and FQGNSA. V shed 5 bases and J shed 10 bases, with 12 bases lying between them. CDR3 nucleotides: TGTGCCAGCAGCACCCCGACGGGCGAGCAGTTCTTC. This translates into CASSTPTGEQFF.

CDR3 nucleotides: TGTGCCAGCAGGCAAGGAGAGACCCAGTACTTC. This codes for CASRQGETQYF. This chain connects TRBV6-5 to TRBJ2-5; D is undetermined. With 6 bases removed from V and 4 bases from J, the gap between germline ends came to 6 bases. The CDR3 runs 11 residues. Germline V gene lookup returns CDR1 MNHEY and CDR2 SVGAGI.

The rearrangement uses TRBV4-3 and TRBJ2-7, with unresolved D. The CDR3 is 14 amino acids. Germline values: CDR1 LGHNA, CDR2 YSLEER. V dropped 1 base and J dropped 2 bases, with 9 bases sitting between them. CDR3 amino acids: CASSQGDGAYEQYF. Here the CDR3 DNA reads TGCGCCAGCAGCCAAGGAGACGGCGCCTACGAGCAGTACTTC.

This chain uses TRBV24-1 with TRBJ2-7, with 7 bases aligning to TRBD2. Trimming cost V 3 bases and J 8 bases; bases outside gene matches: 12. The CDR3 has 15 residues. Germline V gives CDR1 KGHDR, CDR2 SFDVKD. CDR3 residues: CATSDGGGGSSKQYF. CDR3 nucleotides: TGTGCCACCAGTGATGGGGGGGGAGGAAGTTCGAAGCAGTACTTC.

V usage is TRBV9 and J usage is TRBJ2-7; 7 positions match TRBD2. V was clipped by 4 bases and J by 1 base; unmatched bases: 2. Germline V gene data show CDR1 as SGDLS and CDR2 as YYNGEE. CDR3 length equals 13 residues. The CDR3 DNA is TGTGCCAGCAGCCGGCGGGAGTCCTACGAGCAGTACTTC. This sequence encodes CASSRRESYEQYF.

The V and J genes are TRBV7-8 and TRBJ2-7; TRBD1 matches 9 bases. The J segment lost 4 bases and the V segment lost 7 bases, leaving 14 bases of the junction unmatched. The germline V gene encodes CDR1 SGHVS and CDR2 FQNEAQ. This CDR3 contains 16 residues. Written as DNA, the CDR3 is TGTGCCAGCACCACGACCGGGGGGACAGGGTTGTACGAGCAGTACTTC. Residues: CASTTTGGTGLYEQYF.

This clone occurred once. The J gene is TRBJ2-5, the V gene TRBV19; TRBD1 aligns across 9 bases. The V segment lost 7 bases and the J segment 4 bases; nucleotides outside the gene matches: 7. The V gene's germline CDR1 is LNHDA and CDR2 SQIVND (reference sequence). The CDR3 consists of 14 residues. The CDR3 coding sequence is TGTGCCAGTAATCGACAGGGGGTAGGAGAGACCCAGTACTTC. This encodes CASNRQGVGETQYF.

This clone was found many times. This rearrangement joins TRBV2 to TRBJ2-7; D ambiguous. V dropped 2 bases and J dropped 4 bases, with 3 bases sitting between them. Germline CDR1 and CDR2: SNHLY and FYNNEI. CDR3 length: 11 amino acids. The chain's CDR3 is CASSETYEQYF. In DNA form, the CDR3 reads TGTGCCAGCAGTGAAACTTACGAGCAGTACTTC.

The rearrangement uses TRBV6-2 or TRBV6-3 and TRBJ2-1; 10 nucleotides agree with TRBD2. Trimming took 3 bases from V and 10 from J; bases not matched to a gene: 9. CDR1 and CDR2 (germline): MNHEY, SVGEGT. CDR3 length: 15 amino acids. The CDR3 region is CASSYSGGSPREQFF. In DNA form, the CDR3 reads TGTGCCAGCAGTTATAGCGGGGGGTCTCCAAGGGAGCAGTTCTTC.